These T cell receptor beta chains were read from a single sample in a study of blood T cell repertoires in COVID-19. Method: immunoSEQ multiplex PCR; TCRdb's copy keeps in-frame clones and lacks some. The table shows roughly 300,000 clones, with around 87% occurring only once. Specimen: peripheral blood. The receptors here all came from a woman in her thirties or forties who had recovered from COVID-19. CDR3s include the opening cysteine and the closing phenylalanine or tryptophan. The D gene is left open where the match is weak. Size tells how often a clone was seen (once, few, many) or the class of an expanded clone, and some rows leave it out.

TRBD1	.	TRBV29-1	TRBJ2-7	TGCAGCGGCTTGGGACAGGGGGAAGGCGAGCAGTACTTC	CSGLGQGEGEQYF
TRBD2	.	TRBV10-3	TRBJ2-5	TGTGCCATCTCTGGGGCTAGCGGGGGGCGCCAAGAGACCCAGTACTTC	CAISGASGGRQETQYF
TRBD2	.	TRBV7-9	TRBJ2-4	TGTGCCAGCAGCTTCCCGGGACTAGACCAAAACATTCAGTACTTC	CASSFPGLDQNIQYF
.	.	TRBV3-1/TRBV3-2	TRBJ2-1	TGTGCCAGCAGCCCTAGAGGGTGGGCGGGGGAGCAGTTCTTC	CASSPRGWAGEQFF
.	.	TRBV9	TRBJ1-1	TGTGCCAGCAGCGTAACGGGGATTGGAAACACTGAAGCTTTCTTT	CASSVTGIGNTEAFF
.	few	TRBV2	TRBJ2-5	TGTGCCAGCAGTGAAGGTCCCGGGACACCGGAGACCCAGTACTTC	CASSEGPGTPETQYF
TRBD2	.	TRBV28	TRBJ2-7	TGTGCCAGCAGTCGGGGGGGAACCTACGAGCAGTACTTC	CASSRGGTYEQYF
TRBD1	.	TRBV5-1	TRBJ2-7	TGCGCCAGCAGCCGAGGGACAGGGGACACCTACGAGCAGTACTTC	CASSRGTGDTYEQYF
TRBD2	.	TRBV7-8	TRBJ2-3	TGTGCCAGCAGCCCATTGAGCGGGGGGGCCTGGGATACGCAGTATTTT	CASSPLSGGAWDTQYF
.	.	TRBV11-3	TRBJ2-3	TGTGCCAGCAGCTTTGCCAGCGCGTACACAGATACGCAGTATTTT	CASSFASAYTDTQYF
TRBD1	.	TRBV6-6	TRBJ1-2	TGTGCCAGCGCATTTCCGGACAGGGTCTATGGCTACACCTTC	CASAFPDRVYGYTF
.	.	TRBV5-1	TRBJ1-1	TGCGCCAGCAGCTTGCGGCTACAGGATCCGATGAACACTGAAGCTTTCTTT	CASSLRLQDPMNTEAFF
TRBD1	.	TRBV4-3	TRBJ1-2	TGCGCCAGCAGCCCTCAGGGGGCGCGACGGCCCACTTCCTATGGCTACACCTTC	CASSPQGARRPTSYGYTF
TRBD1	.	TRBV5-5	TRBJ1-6	TGTGCCAGCAGCTTGGCCGGGACAGTCAATTCACCCCTCCACTTT	CASSLAGTVNSPLHF
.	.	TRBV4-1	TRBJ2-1	TGCGCCAGCAGCCAAGATCTGAAAGGGGCCAAGTTCTTC	CASSQDLKGAKFF
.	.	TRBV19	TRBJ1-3	TGTGCCAGTAGTTTTAACAGGGAGAGAAGAAACACCATATATTTT	CASSFNRERRNTIYF
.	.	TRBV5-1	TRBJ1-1	TGCGCCAGCAGCGCAGAAGTCAGGGGATGGACTGAAGCTTTCTTT	CASSAEVRGWTEAFF
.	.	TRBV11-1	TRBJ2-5	TGTGCCAGCAGCTTAACCCGGAGAAAAGAGACCCAGTACTTC	CASSLTRRKETQYF
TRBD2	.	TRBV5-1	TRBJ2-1	TGCGCCAGCACTCCACTAGCGGGGGGGCCCCATGAGCAGTTCTTC	CASTPLAGGPHEQFF
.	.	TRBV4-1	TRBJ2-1	TGCGCCAGCAGCCCAACCGGGGTCTCGGATGAGCAGTTCTTC	CASSPTGVSDEQFF
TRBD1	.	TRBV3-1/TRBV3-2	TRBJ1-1	TGTGCCAGCAGCCAAGACAGACAGGGAAGGAAGGCTTTCTTT	CASSQDRQGRKAFF
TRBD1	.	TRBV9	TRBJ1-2	TGTGCCAGCAGCCCTCAGACAGGGGAAATTGATGGCTACACCTTC	CASSPQTGEIDGYTF